This entry describes one TCR beta chain. Deletions cut 0 bases from V and 0 bases from J, with 12 bases between. CDR3 length equals 17 residues. The germline CDR1 and CDR2 sequences are SGDLS and YYNGEE. The sample comes from a study of blood T cell repertoires in COVID-19. Assay: immunoSEQ multiplex PCR; the TCRdb copy retains only in-frame clones and omits some. The table has about 80,000 clones, roughly 84% seen once. The receptor was isolated from a man aged 45-65 years with acute or convalescent COVID-19. The sample was peripheral blood. The chain has TRBV9 and TRBJ2-2; tentative D call: TRBD1 (6 bases). This chain's CDR3 is CASSVAGQTSNTGELFF. The CDR3 DNA is TGTGCCAGCAGCGTAGCTGGACAGACCTCGAACACCGGGGAGCTGTTTTTT. The whole variable domain, remainder taken from reference TRBV9 and TRBJ2-2, is DSGVTQTPKHLITATGQRVTLRCSPRSGDLSVYWYQQSLDQGLQFLIQYYNGEERAKGNILERFSAQQFPDLHSELNLSSLELGDSALYFCASSVAGQTSNTGELFFGEGSRLTVL.